This T cell receptor beta chain emerged from a study of human T cells and chemical hapten exposure. Study-wide background: Variability of per-sample TCR yields stemmed mainly from small differences in pooled library volume.

The length of the CDR3 is 17 residues. The germline CDR1 and CDR2 sequences are MGHRA and YSYEKL. V dropped 1 base and J dropped 0 bases, with 12 bases sitting between them. This clonotype was observed many times. Library construction involved attaching unique molecular identifiers to individual cDNA molecules, which allowed quantitative, reproducible TCR counting. As handled by the study authors: The median was roughly 91,000 TCRs per sample, ranging roughly 20,000 to 690,600. TCRdb fed the RACE reads into MiXCR, producing one record per CDR3 protein. These V and J calls originate from TCRdb's pipeline instead of the authors' own analysis. The sample includes approximately 44,000 distinct CDR3 sequences, nearly 4.5% of them seen just once. Sample time point: healthy volunteer bleed at 2 weeks. From whole blood left unfractionated, total RNA was extracted.

This chain joins TRBV4-1 and TRBJ2-2; TRBD1 might be the D (6 bases). The clonotype originates from a human donor in good health. Some clones in this sample may be carry-over from other donors' samples. The sequenced material came from whole blood. CDR3 nucleotide sequence: TGCGCCAGCAGCCAAGTAATTACAGGGACGAACACCGGGGAGCTGTTTTTT. Residues: CASSQVITGTNTGELFF.